Listed below are T cell receptor beta chains from one sample, sequenced in a study of human T cells and chemical hapten exposure. A single record per CDR3 protein comes from TCRdb applying MiXCR to the RACE reads. The table has about 100,000 distinct CDR3 sequences, about 10% seen once. Sequencing used whole blood, obtained in connection with sensitization to the hapten diphenylcyclopropenone (DPC). Source of these receptors: a woman aged 40 to 50 with alopecia areata. Some clones in this sample may be carry-over from other donors' samples. CDR3s include the opening cysteine and the closing phenylalanine or tryptophan. A D gene is named only where the DNA matches it firmly. Some rows mark clone size as missing; the rest say once, few, many or name a class of expanded clone.

many	TRBJ2-1	.	TRBV6-2/TRBV6-3	TGTGCCACCTCATCAGACCAGGGTGTTGGATACAATGAGCAGTTCTTC	CATSSDQGVGYNEQFF
once	TRBJ2-7	.	TRBV19	TGTGCTTCGACTCCCCAGGGCGCCTACGAGCAGTACTTC	CASTPQGAYEQYF
many	TRBJ2-1	.	TRBV5-5	TGTGCCAGCAGCTTGACAGGAACCCGTCCGAATGAGCAGTTCTTC	CASSLTGTRPNEQFF
.	TRBJ2-1	TRBD2	TRBV6-4	TGTGCCAGCAGTGTAGCGGGAGTTTACAATGAGCAGTTCTTC	CASSVAGVYNEQFF
many	TRBJ2-1	.	TRBV18	TGTGCCAGCTCACCCACGGGGAATGAGCAGTTCTTC	CASSPTGNEQFF
many	TRBJ1-2	.	TRBV20-1	TGCAGTGCCCTTCCCGCGAGGCGCGGTGGCTACACCTTC	CSALPARRGGYTF
.	TRBJ2-7	.	TRBV5-8	TGTGCCAGCAGCTTGGAAGGACATAGTTACGAGCAGTACTTC	CASSLEGHSYEQYF
many	TRBJ2-5	.	TRBV6-2/TRBV6-3	TGTGCCAGCAGCTCTAGTCCGGGACGGACGGGGGATTTTGTGTGGGAGACCCAGTACTTC	CASSSSPGRTGDFVWETQYF
few	TRBJ1-6	TRBD1	TRBV12-3/TRBV12-4	TGTGCCAGCAGTCCGGGACAGGGCGTTTCACCCCTCCACTTT	CASSPGQGVSPLHF
many	TRBJ2-3	.	TRBV11-2	TGTGCCAGCAGCAGGGTCCCCAGGGATACGCAGTATTTT	CASSRVPRDTQYF